Listed here is a single T cell receptor beta chain. Its antigen is unknown. Naive-designated CD8 cells lacked CD45RO, were positively enriched for CCR7, and omitted terminally differentiated effector memory CD45RA+ cells. Donors, healthy HIV-negative adults, lacked recent acute infections or vaccinations. The data are from a study of shared clonotypes between healthy human individuals. The study's findings and limits: Memory subsets had estimated richness that was generally smaller than that of naive subsets. The study found roughly 5% of naive CD4 clonotypes shared across several donors.

A deep-level run was used for the assay. Profiled with immunoSEQ multiplex PCR; TCRdb holds only in-frame clones, not every one. The sample contains about 870,000 clones, 80% to 95% of which appear only once. V lost 3 bases, J lost 1 base, and 15 bases lay in between. The germline gives CDR1 SQVTM, CDR2 ANQGSEA. CDR3 length: 15 residues. The sample comprised naive CD8+ T cells sorted from blood. This clonotype was sampled from a man aged 25-45 years in good health. The J gene is TRBJ1-1, the V gene TRBV29-1; the D gene is possibly TRBD1 (5 bases). The CDR3 protein is CSVDEQGRPNTEAFF. Written as DNA, the CDR3 is TGCAGCGTTGATGAGCAGGGCCGTCCGAACACTGAAGCTTTCTTT.